This paragraph reports one T cell receptor beta chain. The record originates from a study of CD8 T cells in Susac syndrome. After extraction with the RNeasy kit, 0.5 to 1 ug of the RNA was reverse transcribed using random hexamers. TCRdb reprocessed the immunoSEQ multiplex PCR reads via MiXCR and lists one record per CDR3 protein. The repertoire holds 250,000 to 350,000 distinct CDR3 sequences, around 83% seen once, with approximately 0.12% in the top ten. CDR1 is MNHEY and CDR2 is SMNVEV in the germline V gene (reference sequence). This CDR3 contains 15 residues. Trimming took 3 bases from V and 6 from J, leaving 14 bases between them.

The specimen sequenced was CD8+ T cells from PBMCs. This clonotype originated in a human donor with multiple sclerosis. The rearrangement joins TRBV27 to TRBJ2-2; no clear D gene. Written as DNA, the CDR3 is TGTGCCAGCAGTTTCATCCCCCAGGTTGCCGGGGAGCTGTTTTTT. Amino acids: CASSFIPQVAGELFF.